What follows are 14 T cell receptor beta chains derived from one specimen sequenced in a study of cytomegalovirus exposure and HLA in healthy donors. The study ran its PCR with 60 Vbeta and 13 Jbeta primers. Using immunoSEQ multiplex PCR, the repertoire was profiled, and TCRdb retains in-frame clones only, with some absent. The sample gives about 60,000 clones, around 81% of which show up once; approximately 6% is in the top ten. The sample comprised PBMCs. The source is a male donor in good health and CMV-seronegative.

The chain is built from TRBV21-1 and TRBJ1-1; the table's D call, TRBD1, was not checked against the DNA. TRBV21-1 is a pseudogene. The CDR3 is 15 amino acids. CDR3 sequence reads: CASSTWTGLNTEAFF. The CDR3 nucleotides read TGTGCCAGCAGCACTTGGACAGGATTGAACACTGAAGCTTTCTTT.

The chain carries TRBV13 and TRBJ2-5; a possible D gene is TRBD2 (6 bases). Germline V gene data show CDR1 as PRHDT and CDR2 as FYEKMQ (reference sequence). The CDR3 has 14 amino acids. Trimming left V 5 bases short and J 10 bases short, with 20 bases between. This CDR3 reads CASSRVAVERGQYF. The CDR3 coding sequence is TGTGCCAGCAGCCGGGTAGCGGTCGAGAGAGGCCAGTACTTC.

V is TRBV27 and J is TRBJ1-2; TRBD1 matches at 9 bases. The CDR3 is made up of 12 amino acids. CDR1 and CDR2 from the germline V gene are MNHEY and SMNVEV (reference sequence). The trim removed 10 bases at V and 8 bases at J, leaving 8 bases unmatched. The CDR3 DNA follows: TGTGCCACCGGGGACAGGGCCTTCGGCTACACCTTC. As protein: CATGDRAFGYTF.

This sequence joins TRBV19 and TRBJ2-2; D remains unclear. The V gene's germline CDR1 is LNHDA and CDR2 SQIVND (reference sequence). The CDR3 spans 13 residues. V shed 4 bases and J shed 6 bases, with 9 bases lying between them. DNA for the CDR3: TGTGCCAGTAGTACCTTCCGCGCCGGGGAGCTGTTTTTT. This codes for CASSTFRAGELFF.

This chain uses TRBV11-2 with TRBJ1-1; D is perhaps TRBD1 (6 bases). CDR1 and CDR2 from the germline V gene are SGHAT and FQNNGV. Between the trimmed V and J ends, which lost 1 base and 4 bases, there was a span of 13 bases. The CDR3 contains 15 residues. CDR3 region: CASSLVGGTSTEAFF. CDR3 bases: TGTGCCAGCAGCTTAGTTGGGGGCACGAGCACTGAAGCTTTCTTT. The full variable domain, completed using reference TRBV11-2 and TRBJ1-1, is EAGVAQSPRYKIIEKRQSVAFWCNPISGHATLYWYQQILGQGPKLLIQFQNNGVVDDSQLPKDRFSAERLKGVDSTLKIQPAKLEDSAVYLCASSLVGGTSTEAFFGQGTRLTVV.

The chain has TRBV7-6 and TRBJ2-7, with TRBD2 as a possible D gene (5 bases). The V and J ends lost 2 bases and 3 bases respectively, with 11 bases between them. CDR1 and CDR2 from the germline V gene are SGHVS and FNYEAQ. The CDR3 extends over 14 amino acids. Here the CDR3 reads CASSLWPGNYEQYF. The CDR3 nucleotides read TGTGCCAGCAGCTTATGGCCGGGAAACTACGAGCAGTACTTC.

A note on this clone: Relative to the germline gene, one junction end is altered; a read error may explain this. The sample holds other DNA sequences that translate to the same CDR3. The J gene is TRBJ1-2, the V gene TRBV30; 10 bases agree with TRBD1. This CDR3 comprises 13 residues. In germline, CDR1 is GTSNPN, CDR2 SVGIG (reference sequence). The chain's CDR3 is CACDRGHFYGYTF. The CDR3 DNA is TGTGCCTGCGACAGGGGGCATTTCTATGGCTACACCTTT.

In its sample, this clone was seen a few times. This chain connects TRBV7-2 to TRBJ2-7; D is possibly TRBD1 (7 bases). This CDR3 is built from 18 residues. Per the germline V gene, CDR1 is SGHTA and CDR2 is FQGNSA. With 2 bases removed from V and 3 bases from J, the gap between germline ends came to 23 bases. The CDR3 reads CASSLIGPGQRVNYEQYF. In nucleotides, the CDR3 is TGTGCCAGCAGCTTAATCGGCCCGGGACAGCGGGTAAACTACGAGCAGTACTTC.

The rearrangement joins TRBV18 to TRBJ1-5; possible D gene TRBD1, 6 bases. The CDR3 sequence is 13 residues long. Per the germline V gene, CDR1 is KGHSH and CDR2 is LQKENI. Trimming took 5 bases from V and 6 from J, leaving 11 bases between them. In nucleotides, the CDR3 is TGTGCCAGCTCAACAGGGCTAGGTCAGCCCCAGCATTTT. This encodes CASSTGLGQPQHF.

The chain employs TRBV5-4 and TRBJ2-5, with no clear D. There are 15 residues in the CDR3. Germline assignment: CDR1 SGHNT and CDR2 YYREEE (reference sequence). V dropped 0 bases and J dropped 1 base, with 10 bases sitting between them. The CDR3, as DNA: TGTGCCAGCAGCTTGGCAAACAGTTTCCAAGAGACCCAGTACTTC. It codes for CASSLANSFQETQYF.

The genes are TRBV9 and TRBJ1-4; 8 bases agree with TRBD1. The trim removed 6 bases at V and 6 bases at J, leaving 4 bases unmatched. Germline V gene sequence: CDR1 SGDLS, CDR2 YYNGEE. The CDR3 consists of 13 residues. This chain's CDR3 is CASTPGQDEKLFF. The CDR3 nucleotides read TGTGCCAGCACCCCGGGACAGGATGAAAAACTGTTTTTT.

The CDR3 DNA follows: TGTGCCAGCAGCTTAGAGGCGTCGGGCAGGGGCCATTCACCCCTCCACTTT. Translation gives CASSLEASGRGHSPLHF. The J gene is TRBJ1-6, the V gene TRBV7-9; D might be TRBD1 (6 bases). Per the germline V gene, CDR1 is SEHNR and CDR2 is FQNEAQ (reference sequence). The CDR3 totals 17 residues. V gave up 1 base and J gave up 8 bases, with 18 bases separating them.

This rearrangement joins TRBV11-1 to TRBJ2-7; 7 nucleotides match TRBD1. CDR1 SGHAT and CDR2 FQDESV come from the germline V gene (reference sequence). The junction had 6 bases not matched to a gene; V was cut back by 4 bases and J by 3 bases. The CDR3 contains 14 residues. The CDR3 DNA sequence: TGTGCCAGCAGCTACAGGGGTACCGACTACGAGCAGTACTTC. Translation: CASSYRGTDYEQYF.

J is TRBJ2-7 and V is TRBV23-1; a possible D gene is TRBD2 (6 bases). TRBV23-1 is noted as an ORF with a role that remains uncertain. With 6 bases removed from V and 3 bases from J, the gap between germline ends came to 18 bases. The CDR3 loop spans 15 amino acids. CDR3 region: CASRRFGSGHYEQYF. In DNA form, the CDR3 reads TGCGCCAGCAGGAGGTTCGGGAGCGGACACTACGAGCAGTACTTC.